The rows below give T cell receptor beta chains drawn from one sample of a study of control samples from healthy donors and cancer patients. Libraries were prepared by immunoSEQ multiplex PCR; TCRdb keeps only in-frame clonotypes and omits some of them. The data show approximately 150,000 clones, 94% seen once. The sequenced material came from blood. These receptors originate from a woman younger than 35 in good health. The CDR3 runs from the conserved cysteine through the conserved F or W. The D gene is left open where the match is weak.

D gene | J gene | V gene | CDR3 DNA | CDR3 protein
TRBD1 | TRBJ1-2 | TRBV19 | TGTGCCAGTAGTAGCGGGACAGACATTTGGGGCTATGGCTACACCTTC | CASSSGTDIWGYGYTF
- | TRBJ1-6 | TRBV11-1 | TGTGCCAGCAGCTTAGAACGGACAAATAATTCACCCCTCCACTTT | CASSLERTNNSPLHF
- | TRBJ2-3 | TRBV28 | TGTGCCAGCAGTCCTCGGGCGGGGACGTGGGATACGCAGTATTTT | CASSPRAGTWDTQYF
- | TRBJ1-1 | TRBV12-5 | TGTGCTAGTGGTTTGGTCATTCCCGAGCCATATTCTGGGGGGCGCATTAAGGACACTGAAGCTTTCTTT | CASGLVIPEPYSGGRIKDTEAFF
- | TRBJ2-7 | TRBV6-2/TRBV6-3 | TGTGCCAGCAGTTACTCATTAGGCTACGAGCAGTACTTC | CASSYSLGYEQYF
TRBD1 | TRBJ1-5 | TRBV7-2 | TGTGCCAGCAGCTTGGGGACAGTTAGCAATCAGCCCCAGCATTTT | CASSLGTVSNQPQHF
- | TRBJ2-2 | TRBV6-5 | TGTGCCAGCAACTGGCAGGGGCCGAACACCGGGGAGCTGTTTTTT | CASNWQGPNTGELFF
- | TRBJ1-2 | TRBV7-9 | TGTGCCAGCAGCTCCCCGTACAGGGTCCGCTATGGCTACACCTTC | CASSSPYRVRYGYTF
- | TRBJ1-3 | TRBV4-1 | TGCGCCAGCAGCCTCGCCCGGGGCTCTGGAAACACCATATATTTT | CASSLARGSGNTIYF
- | TRBJ1-2 | TRBV19 | TGTGCCAGTAGCCCCACACGACAGCGGTCTAACTATGGCTACACCTTC | CASSPTRQRSNYGYTF